These 21 T cell receptor beta chains were all obtained from the same sample, sequenced in a study of chemoradiotherapy in HPV16-positive cancers. Sequencing was performed with immunoSEQ multiplex PCR; in TCRdb, only in-frame clones are kept and a portion is missing. This sample has around 17,000 clones, with 89% found just once. Sample: blood, taken from a patient who underwent chemoradiotherapy. Source of these receptors: a human donor with HPV-associated anogenital cancer.

The chain recombines TRBV28 with TRBJ2-7; the D is unclear. V lost 8 bases and J 3 bases, leaving 14 bases between the germline ends. The germline CDR1 and CDR2 sequences are MDHEN and SYDVKM. CDR3 length: 13 residues. CDR3 sequence reads: CASPPSTDYEQYF. The CDR3 bases are TGTGCCAGCCCTCCCTCGACCGACTACGAGCAGTACTTC. The entire variable domain, with the rest obtained from reference TRBV28 and TRBJ2-7, is as follows: DVKVTQSSRYLVKRTGEKVFLECVQDMDHENMFWYRQDPGLGLRLIYFSYDVKMKEKGDIPEGYSVSREKKERFSLILESASTNQTSMYLCASPPSTDYEQYFGPGTRLTVT.

The CDR3 is CAWSGGPNQPQHF. CDR3 sequence (DNA): TGTGCCTGGAGTGGAGGACCCAATCAGCCCCAGCATTTT. The V and J genes are TRBV30 and TRBJ1-5; D is unclear. Germline CDR1 reads GTSNPN; CDR2 reads SVGIG (reference sequence). The CDR3 has 13 amino acids. Deletions cut 1 base from V and 3 bases from J, with 7 bases between.

This clone was counted once. Here the CDR3 DNA reads TGTGCCAGCAGCTTACGAGGGGAAAAACTGTTTTTT. Residues: CASSLRGEKLFF. The chain couples TRBV11-2 to TRBJ1-4; D ambiguous. There are 12 residues in the CDR3. V gave up 2 bases and J gave up 8 bases, with 6 bases separating them. Germline V gene data show CDR1 as SGHAT and CDR2 as FQNNGV.

This clone was recorded once. The chain links TRBV15 to TRBJ2-3; 7 bases line up with TRBD2. V shed 9 bases, J shed 0 bases, and the junction held 9 bases outside the gene matches. The CDR3 loop spans 15 amino acids. Germline V lookup: CDR1 LNHNV, CDR2 YYDKDF (reference sequence). As DNA, the CDR3 is TGTGCCACTTCAAGCGGGACCGCTAGCACAGATACGCAGTATTTT. This translates into CATSSGTASTDTQYF.

The gene calls are TRBV4-1 and TRBJ2-3; D unresolved. This CDR3 comprises 14 residues. Trimming left V 4 bases short and J 9 bases short, with 17 bases between. Germline V gene lookup returns CDR1 MGHRA and CDR2 YSYEKL. The CDR3 region is CASSLRTAPNTQYF. For the CDR3, the DNA is TGCGCCAGCAGCCTCCGGACCGCACCCAACACGCAGTATTTT.

V and J are TRBV11-2 and TRBJ1-1; D unclear. The CDR3 has 17 residues. CDR1 SGHAT and CDR2 FQNNGV come from the germline V gene. Deletions cut 1 base from V and 0 bases from J, with 15 bases between. This CDR3 is CASSLVGFGAMNTEAFF. The CDR3, as DNA: TGTGCCAGCAGCTTAGTAGGGTTCGGTGCCATGAACACTGAAGCTTTCTTT.

The J gene is TRBJ2-2, the V gene TRBV10-2, with 9 bases aligning to TRBD2. CDR1 and CDR2 from the germline V gene are WSHSY and SAAADI. V was pared by 2 bases and J by 0 bases, with 10 bases of the junction left unmatched. This CDR3 is built from 19 residues. CDR3 bases: TGCGCCAGCAGTGAGGAGGGAACTCTAGCGGGAACGAACACCGGGGAGCTGTTTTTT. Protein product: CASSEEGTLAGTNTGELFF.

The chain joins TRBV5-6 to TRBJ2-5; the match to TRBD1 covers 9 bases. CDR1 SGHDT and CDR2 YYEEEE come from the germline V gene. V trimming: 1 base; J trimming: 7 bases; junction bases outside the gene matches: 8. This CDR3 has 15 residues. The CDR3 DNA reads as TGTGCCAGCAGCTTGAGGAGGACAGGGGCGGCGACCCAGTACTTC. Its protein product is CASSLRRTGAATQYF.

V is TRBV5-6 and J is TRBJ2-5; D might be TRBD2 (7 bases). The germline gives CDR1 SGHDT, CDR2 YYEEEE. V was trimmed by 3 bases and J by 0 bases, leaving 12 bases between them. The CDR3 is 15 amino acids. The CDR3 reads CASSSGAGDQETQYF. The DNA of the CDR3 is TGTGCCAGCAGCTCGGGGGCGGGAGACCAAGAGACCCAGTACTTC. The full variable domain, in which reference TRBV5-6 and TRBJ2-5 provide the parts outside the CDR3, is DAGVTQSPTHLIKTRGQQVTLRCSPKSGHDTVSWYQQALGQGPQFIFQYYEEEERQRGNFPDRFSGHQFPNYSSELNVNALLLGDSALYLCASSSGAGDQETQYFGPGTRLLVL.

The rearrangement joins TRBV7-9 to TRBJ1-6; 9 bases line up with TRBD1. The CDR3 is made up of 14 amino acids. Germline V gives CDR1 SEHNR, CDR2 FQNEAQ (reference sequence). J was trimmed by 8 bases and V by 4 bases; bases with no gene match: 3. CDR3 sequence (DNA): TGTGCCAGCAGCTCGACAGGGGGACATTCACCCCTCCACTTT. Amino acids: CASSSTGGHSPLHF.

The genes are TRBV7-9 and TRBJ2-1; 7 bases align to TRBD2. CDR3 length: 12 amino acids. Trimming took 5 bases from V and 5 from J; bases not matched to a gene: 0. Germline CDR1 and CDR2: SEHNR and FQNEAQ (reference sequence). CDR3 coding DNA: TGTGCCAGCAGCCGGGGGGACAATGAGCAGTTCTTC. It translates to CASSRGDNEQFF. Complete variable domain (other parts from reference TRBV7-9 and TRBJ2-1): DTGVSQNPRHKITKRGQNVTFRCDPISEHNRLYWYRQTLGQGPEFLTYFQNEAQLEKSRLLSDRFSAERPKGSFSTLEIQRTEQGDSAMYLCASSRGDNEQFFGPGTRLTVL.

V usage is TRBV7-2 and J usage is TRBJ2-7; D is possibly TRBD1 (6 bases). This CDR3 comprises 17 residues. Trimming took 1 base from V and 5 from J, leaving 21 bases between them. Germline CDR1 is SGHTA and CDR2 is FQGNSA. The CDR3 DNA sequence: TGTGCCAGCAGCTTAGAGCTCCGTTTCGGGACAACCGACGAGCAGTACTTC. This encodes CASSLELRFGTTDEQYF.

Worth noting for this clone: This same CDR3 is encoded by further DNA sequences in the sample. This chain uses TRBV5-6 with TRBJ2-7; tentative D call: TRBD2 (5 bases). Trimming shortened V by 1 base and J by 7 bases, and 9 bases separated the two germline ends. The CDR3 covers 12 residues. Germline values: CDR1 SGHDT, CDR2 YYEEEE. Here the CDR3 reads CASSLSLGEQYF. The CDR3, as DNA: TGTGCCAGCAGCTTGTCACTAGGGGAGCAGTACTTC.

This clone showed up just once. The genes are TRBV7-9 and TRBJ1-2; 8 nucleotides match TRBD1. CDR3 size: 16 residues. After removal of 1 base from V and 8 bases from J, the junction contained 12 bases not matched to a gene. Germline V gives CDR1 SEHNR, CDR2 FQNEAQ (reference sequence). The CDR3 region is CASSLDLTTGAGGYTF. The CDR3 DNA sequence: TGTGCCAGCAGCTTAGACCTAACGACAGGGGCGGGCGGCTACACCTTC.

The chain is built from TRBV28 and TRBJ2-2; no clear D. Trimming removed 7 bases from V and 5 bases from J, with 5 bases in between. The CDR3 loop spans 11 amino acids. Germline CDR1 MDHEN, CDR2 SYDVKM. DNA for the CDR3: TGTGCCAGCACAAGGACCGGGGAGCTGTTTTTT. It specifies CASTRTGELFF.

The chain links TRBV4-2 to TRBJ2-3, with 9 bases that match TRBD2. CDR1 is LGHNA and CDR2 is YNFKEQ in the germline V gene. V was pared by 6 bases and J by 3 bases, with 7 bases of the junction left unmatched. This CDR3 is 15 amino acids long. Written as DNA, the CDR3 is TGTGCCAGCAGACACTCTAGCGGGGAGACAGATACGCAGTATTTT. Translating gives CASRHSSGETDTQYF.

The chain recombines TRBV7-9 with TRBJ1-2; D ambiguous. The CDR3 runs 15 residues. Germline lookup yields CDR1 SEHNR and CDR2 FQNEAQ (reference sequence). V lost 0 bases to trimming and J lost 5 bases, with 13 bases between them. The CDR3 region has the DNA TGTGCCAGCAGCTTAGCGCAGACCACCTTGTATGGCTACACCTTC. This gives the protein CASSLAQTTLYGYTF.

V gene TRBV4-1 combines with J gene TRBJ2-3; D gene ambiguous. V lost 0 bases and J lost 2, with 6 bases in between. Germline V lookup: CDR1 MGHRA, CDR2 YSYEKL. This CDR3 contains 14 residues. The CDR3 nucleotides are TGCGCCAGCAGCCAAGACAGAAACACAGATACGCAGTATTTT. It encodes CASSQDRNTDTQYF.

This rearrangement joins TRBV11-1 to TRBJ2-7; a weak D match, TRBD2 (6 bases). Trimming removed 5 bases at V and 3 bases at J, with 20 bases between. Per germline, CDR1 SGHAT and CDR2 FQDESV (reference sequence). The CDR3 loop spans 16 amino acids. The CDR3 region is CASSPSRWGGDYEQYF. As DNA, the CDR3 is TGTGCCAGCAGCCCCAGCAGGTGGGGCGGGGACTACGAGCAGTACTTC.

The gene calls are TRBV28 and TRBJ1-2, with a tentative D call TRBD1 (6 bases). Germline lookup yields CDR1 MDHEN and CDR2 SYDVKM. V was trimmed by 7 bases and J by 6 bases, leaving 12 bases between them. CDR3 length: 12 amino acids. The CDR3, as DNA: TGTGCCAGCACGACAGGAATAGATGGCTACACCTTC. Translation gives CASTTGIDGYTF.

The chain carries TRBV5-1 and TRBJ2-1; 9 nucleotides agree with TRBD1. V dropped 4 bases and J dropped 4; count of bases not matched to a gene: 6. Germline values: CDR1 SGHRS, CDR2 YFSETQ. This CDR3 comprises 15 residues. CDR3 in amino acids: CASSTRQGGYNEQFF. DNA of the CDR3: TGCGCCAGCAGCACCCGACAGGGGGGGTACAATGAGCAGTTCTTC.